Shown below are 27 T cell receptor beta chains from a single sample sequenced in a study of a mutant IDH1 vaccine in newly diagnosed glioma. These receptors' targets are unknown. Time point meaning: week 35, safety follow-up. The investigators gave 300 ug of mutant IDH1 20-mer peptide in each vaccine dose, together with topical imiquimod. TCRdb's table, derived via immunoSEQ multiplex PCR, lists solely in-frame clones and lacks some. The sample contains about 50,000 clones, about 92% of which appear only once. Source: PBMCs, taken from a glioma patient whose treatment included an IDH1 peptide vaccine. Receptors were obtained from a man in his fifties with glioma.

The V and J genes are TRBV7-9 and TRBJ2-7; D tentatively fits TRBD1 or TRBD2 (5 bases each). Trimming removed 6 bases from V and 0 bases from J, with 9 bases in between. Germline V gene sequence: CDR1 SEHNR, CDR2 FQNEAQ (reference sequence). The CDR3 loop spans 13 amino acids. The CDR3 is CASSWGSSYEQYF. CDR3 nucleotide sequence: TGTGCCAGCAGTTGGGGGAGCTCCTACGAGCAGTACTTC.

This chain uses TRBV28 with TRBJ2-7, with 8 positions matching TRBD2. The CDR3 is 17 amino acids. J lost 0 bases, V lost 6 bases, and 13 bases had no gene match. Germline CDR1 and CDR2: MDHEN and SYDVKM. Here the CDR3 reads CASSRASGTRTSYEQYF. The CDR3 nucleotides are TGTGCCAGCAGCCGCGCGTCGGGGACTAGAACCTCCTACGAGCAGTACTTC.

The chain recombines TRBV5-1 with TRBJ2-1, with unresolved D. Germline-derived CDR1 and CDR2 are SGHRS and YFSETQ. The CDR3 runs to 14 residues. V gave up 4 bases and J gave up 5 bases, with 13 bases separating them. The CDR3 region has the DNA TGCGCCAGCAGCCCCCCGAGCTGGAACAATGAGCAGTTCTTC. This codes for CASSPPSWNNEQFF.

Details on this clone: An end of the junction does not agree with germline; a read error may underlie this. The chain combines TRBV6-1 with TRBJ2-7; D gene ambiguous. The CDR3 is 15 residues long. Germline CDR1 and CDR2: MNHNS and SASEGT. The CDR3 sequence: CASTEDLGPIYEQYF. The CDR3 DNA sequence: TGTGCCAGCACTGAAGATCTAGGGCCGATCTACGAGCAGTACTTC.

The V and J genes are TRBV28 and TRBJ1-2; D is unclear. CDR1 MDHEN and CDR2 SYDVKM come from the germline V gene. Trimming removed 5 bases from V and 0 bases from J, with 7 bases in between. CDR3 length: 13 residues. The CDR3 region is CASSRKPNYGYTF. The CDR3 DNA is TGTGCCAGCAGTAGGAAACCTAACTATGGCTACACCTTC.

This rearrangement joins TRBV19 to TRBJ1-5; no definite D call. V was trimmed by 7 bases and J by 2 bases, leaving 15 bases between them. The germline gives CDR1 LNHDA, CDR2 SQIVND (reference sequence). This CDR3 is 15 amino acids long. The CDR3 protein is CASTTPLEGNQPQHF. The CDR3 DNA is TGTGCCAGTACCACTCCCTTAGAGGGCAATCAGCCCCAGCATTTT. The entire variable domain, with the rest obtained from reference TRBV19 and TRBJ1-5, is as follows: DGGITQSPKYLFRKEGQNVTLSCEQNLNHDAMYWYRQDPGQGLRLIYYSQIVNDFQKGDIAEGYSVSREKKESFPLTVTSAQKNPTAFYLCASTTPLEGNQPQHFGDGTRLSIL.

The V and J genes are TRBV5-4 and TRBJ2-1; D is unresolved. Germline CDR1 and CDR2: SGHNT and YYREEE (reference sequence). CDR3 length equals 15 residues. V was pared by 4 bases and J by 0 bases, with 11 bases between. Here the CDR3 reads CASSPADRSYNEQFF. The DNA of the CDR3 is TGTGCCAGCAGCCCGGCGGATCGCTCCTACAATGAGCAGTTCTTC.

The chain links TRBV5-6 to TRBJ2-3; no clear D gene. The CDR3 sequence is 11 residues long. V dropped 1 base and J dropped 6 bases, with 3 bases sitting between them. Germline-derived CDR1 and CDR2 are SGHDT and YYEEEE. The CDR3 DNA follows: TGTGCCAGCAGCTTGTTGGATACGCAGTATTTT. Its translation is CASSLLDTQYF.

This chain uses TRBV27 with TRBJ1-1, with 8 bases fitting TRBD1. The CDR3 is 14 residues long. The germline V gene has CDR1 MNHEY and CDR2 SMNVEV (reference sequence). After removal of 3 bases from V and 11 bases from J, the junction contained 11 bases not matched to a gene. The CDR3 sequence is CASSLGQAVGRAFF. The CDR3 DNA reads as TGTGCCAGCAGTTTGGGACAGGCTGTTGGTCGGGCTTTCTTT.

V usage is TRBV30 and J usage is TRBJ2-7; D is uncertain. CDR1 is GTSNPN, CDR2 SVGIG, per germline (reference sequence). The CDR3 covers 11 residues. V shed 7 bases and J shed 3 bases, with 10 bases lying between them. CDR3 sequence: CALSSGYEQYF. CDR3 DNA sequence: TGTGCCTTATCCTCAGGCTACGAGCAGTACTTC.

The CDR3 protein is CASSSPSQQVNSGNTIYF. The CDR3 DNA is TGTGCCAGCAGTTCACCATCCCAACAGGTCAACTCTGGAAACACCATATATTTT. The genes are TRBV11-3 and TRBJ1-3; possibly TRBD1 for D (5 bases). V lost 6 bases and J lost 0, with 21 bases in between. Germline values: CDR1 SGHNT, CDR2 YENEEA. CDR3 length equals 18 residues.

The J gene is TRBJ1-5, the V gene TRBV2; 7 bases align to TRBD1. The length of the CDR3 is 15 residues. Germline V gene data show CDR1 as SNHLY and CDR2 as FYNNEI. V was clipped by 1 base and J by 6 bases; unmatched bases: 6. CDR3 in DNA: TGTGCCAGCAGTGAAGGGGGAGGGGGCCCTCAGCCCCAGCATTTT. Protein: CASSEGGGGPQPQHF.

The CDR3 here is CASSVAGTRGGDTQYF. DNA of the CDR3: TGTGCCAGTAGTGTCGCCGGGACAAGGGGCGGAGATACGCAGTATTTT. This chain uses TRBV19 with TRBJ2-3, with a possible D match to TRBD1 (6 bases). V was clipped by 5 bases and J by 5 bases, with 20 bases between them. The germline gives CDR1 LNHDA, CDR2 SQIVND (reference sequence). There are 16 residues in the CDR3.

V is TRBV9 and J is TRBJ1-2, with D possibly TRBD1 on 6 matching bases. CDR3 length: 14 amino acids. Germline loops: CDR1 SGDLS, CDR2 YYNGEE. Trimming shortened V by 0 bases and J by 8 bases, and 14 bases separated the two germline ends. The CDR3 region is CASSVVGGQWGYTF. CDR3 in DNA: TGTGCCAGCAGCGTAGTCGGGGGGCAATGGGGCTACACCTTC.

The chain couples TRBV7-3 to TRBJ1-3; D uncertain. Germline-derived CDR1 and CDR2 are SGHTA and FQGTGA. Trimming removed 4 bases at V and 8 bases at J, with 12 bases between. This CDR3 contains 13 residues. CDR3 residues: CASSSSVGDTIYF. The CDR3 nucleotides read TGTGCCAGCAGCTCGTCAGTCGGGGACACCATATATTTT.

J is TRBJ2-2 and V is TRBV9; D remains ambiguous. V lost 0 bases to trimming and J lost 2 bases, with 5 bases between them. The germline CDR1 and CDR2 sequences are SGDLS and YYNGEE. This CDR3 has 14 amino acids. In nucleotides, the CDR3 is TGTGCCAGCAGCGTAGCCGTAAACACCGGGGAGCTGTTTTTT. Residues: CASSVAVNTGELFF.

V and J are TRBV11-2 and TRBJ1-3; the D is unclear. The length of the CDR3 is 15 residues. CDR1 is SGHAT, CDR2 FQNNGV, per germline. V was clipped by 7 bases and J by 0 bases, with 13 bases between them. Written as DNA, the CDR3 is TGTGCCAGCACCCTCGGTATGGGCTCTGGAAACACCATATATTTT. Translation gives CASTLGMGSGNTIYF.

The chain joins TRBV21-1 to TRBJ1-1. TRBV21-1 is flagged as a pseudogene. This CDR3 has 16 amino acids. The CDR3 spells CASSLRLATQRTEAFF. DNA of the CDR3: TGTGCCAGCAGCCTGCGCTTAGCTACACAACGCACTGAAGCTTTCTTT.

The rearrangement uses TRBV30 and TRBJ2-3; D is perhaps TRBD1 (5 bases). Germline-derived CDR1 and CDR2 are GTSNPN and SVGIG (reference sequence). The length of the CDR3 is 13 residues. Deletions cut 1 base from V and 6 bases from J, with 11 bases between. The CDR3 nucleotides read TGTGCCTGGAGTGAAGGGAAGGGGGATACGCAGTATTTT. Residues: CAWSEGKGDTQYF.

The chain joins TRBV5-1 to TRBJ2-3, with D possibly matching TRBD2 (5 bases). The CDR3 length is 16 residues. Per germline, CDR1 SGHRS and CDR2 YFSETQ. V was clipped by 4 bases and J by 1 base, with 16 bases between them. This CDR3 is CASSVPATRGTDTQYF. The CDR3 bases are TGCGCCAGCAGCGTACCAGCCACGAGGGGCACAGATACGCAGTATTTT.

The chain joins TRBV14 to TRBJ1-1, with a tentative D call TRBD1 (5 bases). With 4 bases removed from V and 3 bases from J, the gap between germline ends came to 12 bases. The CDR3 covers 14 residues. The germline V gene has CDR1 SGHDN and CDR2 FVKESK. CDR3 in DNA: TGTGCCAGCAGCCTCAGGGTGAGGGACACTGAAGCTTTCTTT. Protein: CASSLRVRDTEAFF. Together with reference TRBV14 and TRBJ1-1, the CDR3 gives the full variable domain: EAGVTQFPSHSVIEKGQTVTLRCDPISGHDNLYWYRRVMGKEIKFLLHFVKESKQDESGMPNNRFLAERTGGTYSTLKVQPAELEDSGVYFCASSLRVRDTEAFFGQGTRLTVV.

The chain carries TRBV28 and TRBJ2-5; D might be TRBD1 or TRBD2, each matching 6 bases. The CDR3 is 16 residues long. The V and J ends lost 5 bases and 4 bases respectively, with 20 bases between them. The V gene's germline CDR1 is MDHEN and CDR2 SYDVKM. CDR3 residues: CASSLELGGGRETQYF. The CDR3 DNA reads as TGTGCCAGCAGTCTCGAATTGGGGGGCGGCAGAGAGACCCAGTACTTC. Supplemented by reference TRBV28 and TRBJ2-5, the full variable domain reads DVKVTQSSRYLVKRTGEKVFLECVQDMDHENMFWYRQDPGLGLRLIYFSYDVKMKEKGDIPEGYSVSREKKERFSLILESASTNQTSMYLCASSLELGGGRETQYFGPGTRLLVL.

In DNA, the CDR3 is TGCGCCAGCAGCCAAGGTGGGTCTACTAGCCAGTACTTC. This gives the protein CASSQGGSTSQYF. The chain carries TRBV4-3 and TRBJ2-7, with D possibly TRBD2 on 6 matching bases. From germline, CDR1 is LGHNA and CDR2 YSLEER. CDR3 length: 13 amino acids. The ends were cut back, 1 base at V and 10 bases at J, with 14 bases in the middle.

The chain has TRBV6-5 and TRBJ1-5; D is undetermined. CDR1 MNHEY and CDR2 SVGAGI come from the germline V gene. The CDR3 runs 14 residues. Trimming shortened V by 7 bases and J by 0 bases, and 10 bases separated the two germline ends. CDR3 loop: CASKDAGSNQPQHF. The CDR3, as DNA: TGTGCCAGCAAAGACGCCGGTAGCAATCAGCCCCAGCATTTT.

J is TRBJ1-4 and V is TRBV2; possibly TRBD1 for D (6 bases). The germline V gene has CDR1 SNHLY and CDR2 FYNNEI. CDR3 length: 16 residues. Trimming cost V 6 bases and J 1 base, with 15 bases left between them. The CDR3 coding sequence is TGTGCCAGCAGCCAACAGGGATTGCGAACTAATGAAAAACTGTTTTTT. This codes for CASSQQGLRTNEKLFF.

The gene calls are TRBV18 and TRBJ1-1; D is perhaps TRBD1 (6 bases). The CDR3 contains 14 residues. Trimming removed 1 base from V and 6 bases from J, with 12 bases in between. Germline V gene sequence: CDR1 KGHSH, CDR2 LQKENI. CDR3 sequence (DNA): TGTGCCAGCTCACCACAGCAGGGGTCCGCTGAAGCTTTCTTT. Translated: CASSPQQGSAEAFF.

This sequence joins TRBV5-1 and TRBJ2-4; 9 bases line up with TRBD1. Germline V gene sequence: CDR1 SGHRS, CDR2 YFSETQ. V was pared by 0 bases and J by 1 base, with 5 bases of the junction left unmatched. CDR3 length equals 17 residues. CDR3 DNA: TGCGCCAGCAGCTTGGACGGGACAGGGCCCGCCAAAAACATTCAGTACTTC. It is translated as CASSLDGTGPAKNIQYF.